The 17 T cell receptor beta chains below all came from one sample that was sequenced in a study of blood T cell repertoires in COVID-19. Clones were read by immunoSEQ multiplex PCR, and TCRdb kept only the in-frame ones, dropping some. The table shows around 220,000 clones, with approximately 82% occurring only once. The specimen was peripheral blood. The source of these receptors is a woman older than 75 with active or convalescent COVID-19.

This chain uses TRBV6-6 with TRBJ2-2; 10 nucleotides align to TRBD1. V was pared by 6 bases and J by 7 bases, with 8 bases of the junction left unmatched. CDR3 length: 15 amino acids. The germline gives CDR1 MNHNY, CDR2 SVGAGI (reference sequence). This CDR3 reads CASRVGQGSVGELFF. The CDR3 nucleotides read TGTGCCAGCAGAGTGGGACAGGGGTCCGTCGGGGAGCTGTTTTTT.

The chain is built from TRBV6-5 and TRBJ1-5; D remains ambiguous. Trimming shortened V by 6 bases and J by 4 bases, and 10 bases separated the two germline ends. The CDR3 sequence is 13 residues long. Germline V gene sequence: CDR1 MNHEY, CDR2 SVGAGI. Here the CDR3 DNA reads TGTGCCAGCAGCTTGCGGTCAAATCAGCCCCAGCATTTT. This sequence encodes CASSLRSNQPQHF.

J is TRBJ2-7 and V is TRBV23-1, with D tentatively TRBD2 (5 bases). TRBV23-1 is known as an ORF, though its function is uncertain. V was pared by 0 bases and J by 5 bases, with 17 bases between. This CDR3 contains 16 residues. The DNA of the CDR3 is TGCGCCAGCAGTCAATCGGCGGTCCTAGGAGGCAACGAGCAGTACTTC. Encoded protein: CASSQSAVLGGNEQYF.

This clone was seen a few times. The chain carries TRBV6-5 and TRBJ1-5; 8 nucleotides match TRBD1. With V trimmed by 6 bases and J by 1 base, 2 bases remained unmatched. This CDR3 spans 14 amino acids. Germline V gives CDR1 MNHEY, CDR2 SVGAGI. CDR3 amino acids: CASSWDRSNQPQHF. As DNA, the CDR3 is TGTGCCAGCAGCTGGGACAGGAGCAATCAGCCCCAGCATTTT.

This chain joins TRBV4-1 and TRBJ2-6; no reliable D call. Germline V gene sequence: CDR1 MGHRA, CDR2 YSYEKL. V was clipped by 3 bases and J by 1 base, with 4 bases between them. This CDR3 spans 14 amino acids. This CDR3 reads CASSHPSGANVLTF. The CDR3 DNA reads TGCGCCAGCAGCCATCCTTCTGGGGCCAACGTCCTGACTTTC.

The chain links TRBV6-5 to TRBJ2-1; 10 nucleotides align to TRBD2. The CDR3 is 15 amino acids. Trimming at V came to 10 bases and at J to 2 bases, leaving 8 bases not matched to a gene. From germline, CDR1 is MNHEY and CDR2 SVGAGI. CDR3 nucleotide sequence: TGTGCCATCACGTTTAGCGGGGGGACCTACAATGAGCAGTTCTTC. As protein: CAITFSGGTYNEQFF.

V usage is TRBV25-1 and J usage is TRBJ1-6, with D possibly matching TRBD1 (6 bases). Looked up from germline, CDR1 is MGHDK and CDR2 is SYGVNS. Between the trimmed V and J ends, which lost 3 bases and 7 bases, there was a span of 10 bases. The CDR3 length is 14 residues. The CDR3 sequence: CASSEQGRNSPLHF. CDR3 nucleotide sequence: TGTGCCAGCAGTGAGCAGGGGCGGAATTCACCCCTCCACTTT.

The rearrangement links TRBV5-5 to TRBJ1-1; D is undetermined. This CDR3 is 14 amino acids long. Germline CDR1 is SGHKS and CDR2 is YYEKEE (reference sequence). Trimming took 4 bases from V and 3 from J, leaving 13 bases between them. In DNA form, the CDR3 reads TGTGCCAGCAGCGTCGCCGAGGTATACACTGAAGCTTTCTTT. It specifies CASSVAEVYTEAFF.

J is TRBJ2-7 and V is TRBV7-8, with 7 bases identical to TRBD1. V trimming: 5 bases; J trimming: 6 bases; junction bases outside the gene matches: 16. CDR1 and CDR2 (germline): SGHVS, FQNEAQ. The CDR3 spans 16 residues. In nucleotides, the CDR3 is TGTGCCAGCAGCCTCCTATCCCGGGACAGCGGTTCCGAGCAGTACTTC. It is translated as CASSLLSRDSGSEQYF.

This clone was picked up many times. The chain has TRBV3-1 (or the pseudogene TRBV3-2) and TRBJ1-3, with 8 bases aligning to TRBD1. Germline V CDR1 and CDR2: LGHDT, YNNKEL (reference sequence). V was clipped by 4 bases and J by 0 bases; unmatched bases: 5. CDR3 size: 16 residues. This CDR3 reads CASSPWDRPSGNTIYF. CDR3 DNA: TGTGCCAGCAGCCCTTGGGACAGGCCCTCTGGAAACACCATATATTTT.

This clone has just a few counts. CDR3 coding DNA: TGTGCCAGCAGCCAAGGGGAAACGGGACTAGCGGGAGTCAGGCTGTTCTTC. Amino acids: CASSQGETGLAGVRLFF. The rearrangement links TRBV3-1 (or the pseudogene TRBV3-2) to TRBJ2-1; 14 bases align to TRBD2. The CDR3 consists of 17 residues. Losses at the gene ends were 1 base for V and 15 bases for J; bases not matched to a gene: 14. In germline, CDR1 is LGHDT, CDR2 YNNKEL (reference sequence).

This clone has more than one count but fewer than ten. The V gene is TRBV9, the J gene TRBJ1-5, with 10 bases lining up with TRBD1. The CDR3 sequence is 15 residues long. Germline lookup yields CDR1 SGDLS and CDR2 YYNGEE. V lost 3 bases to trimming and J lost 3 bases; unmatched junction nucleotides: 3. CDR3 bases: TGTGCCAGCAGCGCGGGACAGGGGTTCAATCAGCCCCAGCATTTT. Translated, it gives CASSAGQGFNQPQHF.

This clone was found a few times. The chain recombines TRBV4-2 with TRBJ1-3; D is undetermined. CDR1 is LGHNA and CDR2 is YNFKEQ in the germline V gene. V lost 0 bases to trimming and J lost 0 bases, with 12 bases between them. There are 17 residues in the CDR3. CDR3 sequence (DNA): TGTGCCAGCAGCCAAGAGGGCATTTCCCCCTCTGGAAACACCATATATTTT. Protein: CASSQEGISPSGNTIYF.

The chain is built from TRBV13 and TRBJ2-7; D ambiguous. From germline, CDR1 is PRHDT and CDR2 FYEKMQ (reference sequence). The CDR3 consists of 12 residues. V lost 5 bases and J 6 bases, leaving 11 bases between the germline ends. DNA for the CDR3: TGTGCCAGCAGCCCTGGCCCCCCCGAGCAGTACTTC. This encodes CASSPGPPEQYF.

The rearrangement links TRBV5-1 to TRBJ2-3; 8 bases are shared with TRBD1. CDR3 length equals 15 residues. The trim removed 3 bases at V and 0 bases at J, leaving 3 bases unmatched. CDR1 and CDR2 (germline): SGHRS, YFSETQ. CDR3 nucleotide sequence: TGCGCCAGCAGCTCTGGACAGGGAAGCACAGATACGCAGTATTTT. Protein sequence: CASSSGQGSTDTQYF.

The CDR3 DNA reads TGTGCCAGCCGACAGGGCCACGAGCAGTACTTC. Amino acids: CASRQGHEQYF. The V and J genes are TRBV3-1 (or the pseudogene TRBV3-2) and TRBJ2-7; 7 bases are a match to TRBD1. The CDR3 runs 11 residues. Germline trimming cut 8 bases from V and 5 bases from J; bases unmatched to any gene: 3. CDR1 and CDR2 from the germline V gene are LGHDT and YNNKEL (reference sequence).

The rearrangement joins TRBV6-1 to TRBJ2-1, with 15 nucleotides matching TRBD2. Germline V gene sequence: CDR1 MNHNS, CDR2 SASEGT. The CDR3 is 17 residues long. J gave up 7 bases and V 2 bases, and 6 bases lay outside the gene matches. The CDR3 loop is CASSESGTSGRRNEQFF. DNA of the CDR3: TGTGCCAGCAGTGAATCCGGGACTAGCGGGAGGAGGAATGAGCAGTTCTTC.